This T cell receptor (beta chain) was observed in a study of blood T cell repertoires in COVID-19. Overall study context: Italy, Spain and the United States were the sources of the convalescent and acute COVID-19 samples.

CDR3 length: 13 residues. V lost 5 bases and J 9 bases, leaving 14 bases between the germline ends. The germline CDR1 and CDR2 sequences are MNHEY and SMNVEV (reference sequence). Methods used by the authors: Researchers report that nucleated cell counts were estimated from reference gene primer amplification. TCRdb keeps only in-frame clones here, not all; method: immunoSEQ multiplex PCR. Clone size and V and J calls were adopted from that table, with D and trimming inferred from the DNA. Among some 430,000 clones, around 91% were seen once, and the ten largest hold 0.6% to 0.7%. The rearrangement joins TRBV27 to TRBJ2-1, with D maybe TRBD2 (5 bases). Sequenced: PBMCs or T cells enriched from blood (not recorded which). This TCR was sampled from a man between 18 and 29 years old who had recovered from COVID-19. The CDR3 nucleotides read TGTGCCAGCAGTACACAGCTAGCTGTTGAGCAGTTCTTC. The encoded protein is CASSTQLAVEQFF.